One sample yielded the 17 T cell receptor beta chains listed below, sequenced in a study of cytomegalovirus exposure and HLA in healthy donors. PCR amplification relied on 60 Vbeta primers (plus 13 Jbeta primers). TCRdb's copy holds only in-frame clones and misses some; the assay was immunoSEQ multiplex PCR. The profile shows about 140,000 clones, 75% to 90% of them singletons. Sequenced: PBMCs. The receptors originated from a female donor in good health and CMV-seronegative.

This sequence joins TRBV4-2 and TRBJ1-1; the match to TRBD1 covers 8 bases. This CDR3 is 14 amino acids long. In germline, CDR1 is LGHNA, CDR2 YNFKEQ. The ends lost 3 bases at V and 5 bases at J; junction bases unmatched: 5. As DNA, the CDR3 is TGTGCCAGCAGCCACCCAGGGGGCCGGACTGAAGCTTTCTTT. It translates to CASSHPGGRTEAFF.

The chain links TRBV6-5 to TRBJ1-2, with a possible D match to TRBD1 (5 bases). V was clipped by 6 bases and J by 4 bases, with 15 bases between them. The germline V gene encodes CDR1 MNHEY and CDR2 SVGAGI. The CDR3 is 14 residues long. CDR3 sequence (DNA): TGTGCCAGCAGATCGGACAAGGCCGGCTATGGCTACACCTTC. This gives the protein CASRSDKAGYGYTF.

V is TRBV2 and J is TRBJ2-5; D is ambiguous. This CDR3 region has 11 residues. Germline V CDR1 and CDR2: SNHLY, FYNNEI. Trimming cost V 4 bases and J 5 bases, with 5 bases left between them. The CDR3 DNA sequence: TGTGCCAGCAGTGTTCTGGAGACCCAGTACTTC. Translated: CASSVLETQYF. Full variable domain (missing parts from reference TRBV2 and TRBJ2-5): EPEVTQTPSHQVTQMGQEVILRCVPISNHLYFYWYRQILGQKVEFLVSFYNNEISEKSEIFDDQFSVERPDGSNFTLKIRSTKLEDSAMYFCASSVLETQYFGPGTRLLVL.

The CDR3 DNA reads as TGTGCCACCAGCAGAGTTTGGGACACCACGAACACCGGGGAGCTGTTTTTT. Its translation is CATSRVWDTTNTGELFF. The chain combines TRBV15 with TRBJ2-2; TRBD1 might be the D (6 bases). Germline CDR1 LNHNV, CDR2 YYDKDF (reference sequence). The CDR3 extends over 17 amino acids. V lost 1 base to trimming and J lost 0 bases, with 12 bases between them.

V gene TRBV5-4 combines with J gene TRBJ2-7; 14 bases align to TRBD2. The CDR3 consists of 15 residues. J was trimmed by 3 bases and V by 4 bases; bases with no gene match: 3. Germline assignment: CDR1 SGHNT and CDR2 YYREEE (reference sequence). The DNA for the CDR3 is TGTGCCAGCAGCCTGGGACTAGCGGGAGTCTACGAGCAGTACTTC. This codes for CASSLGLAGVYEQYF.

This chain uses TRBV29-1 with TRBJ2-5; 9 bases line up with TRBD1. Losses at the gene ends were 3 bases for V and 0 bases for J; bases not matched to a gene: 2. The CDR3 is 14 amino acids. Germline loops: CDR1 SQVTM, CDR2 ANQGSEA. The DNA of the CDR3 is TGCAGCGTTGATAGGACAGGGGACCAAGAGACCCAGTACTTC. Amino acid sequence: CSVDRTGDQETQYF. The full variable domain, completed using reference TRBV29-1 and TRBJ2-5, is SAVISQKPSRDICQRGTSLTIQCQVDSQVTMMFWYRQQPGQSLTLIATANQGSEATYESGFVIDKFPISRPNLTFSTLTVSNMSPEDSSIYLCSVDRTGDQETQYFGPGTRLLVL.

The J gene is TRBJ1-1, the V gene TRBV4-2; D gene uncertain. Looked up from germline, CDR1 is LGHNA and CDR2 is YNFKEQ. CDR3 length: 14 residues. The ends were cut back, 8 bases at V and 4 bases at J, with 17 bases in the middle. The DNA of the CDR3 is TGTGCCAGCCTTAAGGCCAGCGGAGGCACTGAAGCTTTCTTT. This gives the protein CASLKASGGTEAFF.

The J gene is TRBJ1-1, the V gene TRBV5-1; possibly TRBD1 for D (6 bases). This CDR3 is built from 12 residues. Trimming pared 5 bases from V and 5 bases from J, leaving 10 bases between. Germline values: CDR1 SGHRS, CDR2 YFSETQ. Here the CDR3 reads CASRGASTEAFF. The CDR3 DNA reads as TGCGCCAGCAGGGGGGCGTCGACTGAAGCTTTCTTT.

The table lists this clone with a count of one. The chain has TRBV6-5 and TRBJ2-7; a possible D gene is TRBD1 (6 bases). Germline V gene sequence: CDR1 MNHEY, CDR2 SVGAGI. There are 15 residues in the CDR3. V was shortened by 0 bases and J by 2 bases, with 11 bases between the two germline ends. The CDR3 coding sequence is TGTGCCAGCAGTTACTCGCAGGGGCCGGCCTACGAGCAGTACTTC. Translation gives CASSYSQGPAYEQYF.

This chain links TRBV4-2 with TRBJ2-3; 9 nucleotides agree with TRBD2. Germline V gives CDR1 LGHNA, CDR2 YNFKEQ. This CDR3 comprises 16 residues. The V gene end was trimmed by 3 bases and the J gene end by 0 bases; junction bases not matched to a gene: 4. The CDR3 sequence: CASSQGTSGSTDTQYF. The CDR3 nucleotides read TGTGCCAGCAGCCAGGGAACTAGCGGGAGCACAGATACGCAGTATTTT.

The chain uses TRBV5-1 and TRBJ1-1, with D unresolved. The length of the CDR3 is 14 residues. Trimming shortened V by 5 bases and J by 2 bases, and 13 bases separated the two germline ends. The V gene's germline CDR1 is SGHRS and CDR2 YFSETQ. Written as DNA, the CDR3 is TGCGCCAGCAGGATGGCAGGAAGAAACACTGAAGCTTTCTTT. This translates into CASRMAGRNTEAFF.

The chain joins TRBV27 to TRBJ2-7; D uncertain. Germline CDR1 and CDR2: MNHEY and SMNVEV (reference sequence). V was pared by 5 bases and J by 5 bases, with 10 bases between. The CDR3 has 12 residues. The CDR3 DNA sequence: TGTGCCAGCAGTGGATTAGGAGACGAGCAGTACTTC. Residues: CASSGLGDEQYF.

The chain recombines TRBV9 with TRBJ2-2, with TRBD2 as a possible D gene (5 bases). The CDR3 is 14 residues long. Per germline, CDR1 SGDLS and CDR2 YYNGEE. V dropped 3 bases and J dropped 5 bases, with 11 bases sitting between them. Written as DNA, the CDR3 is TGTGCCAGCAGCGAGAGAGGGATGACCGGGGAGCTGTTTTTT. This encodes CASSERGMTGELFF.

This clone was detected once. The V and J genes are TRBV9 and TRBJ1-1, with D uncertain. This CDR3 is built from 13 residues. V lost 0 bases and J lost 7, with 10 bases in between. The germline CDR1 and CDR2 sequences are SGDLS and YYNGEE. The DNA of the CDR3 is TGTGCCAGCAGCGTAGCCGGAGATCATGAAGCTTTCTTT. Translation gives CASSVAGDHEAFF.

CDR3: CASSDSGGAATAFF. The DNA for the CDR3 is TGTGCCAGCAGTGACTCCGGGGGGGCCGCCACGGCTTTCTTT. The chain is built from TRBV6-4 and TRBJ1-1, with D perhaps TRBD1 (6 bases). The CDR3 extends over 14 amino acids. V lost 0 bases and J 11 bases, leaving 16 bases between the germline ends. Per germline, CDR1 MRHNA and CDR2 SNTAGT.

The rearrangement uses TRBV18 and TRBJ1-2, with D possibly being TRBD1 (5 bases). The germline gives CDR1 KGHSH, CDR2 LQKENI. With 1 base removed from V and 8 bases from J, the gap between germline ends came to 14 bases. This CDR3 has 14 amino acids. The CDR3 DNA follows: TGTGCCAGCTCACCACTAGCCAGGGTGCACGGCTACACCTTC. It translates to CASSPLARVHGYTF.

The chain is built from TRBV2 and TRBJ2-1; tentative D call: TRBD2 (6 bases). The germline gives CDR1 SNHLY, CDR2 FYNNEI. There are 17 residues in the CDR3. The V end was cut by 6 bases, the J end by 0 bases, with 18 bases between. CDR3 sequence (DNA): TGTGCCAGCAGCGGGGGTAGCGCACCTTTCTCCTACAATGAGCAGTTCTTC. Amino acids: CASSGGSAPFSYNEQFF.